This entry features one T cell receptor (beta chain) sequence. The sample comes from a study of control samples from healthy donors and cancer patients. This CDR3 contains 15 residues. CDR1 is KGHSH, CDR2 LQKENI, per germline. After removal of 1 base from V and 6 bases from J, the junction contained 5 bases not matched to a gene. Clones were read by immunoSEQ multiplex PCR, and TCRdb kept only the in-frame ones, dropping some. The sample has about 120,000 clones, more than 75% seen once. The V gene is TRBV18, the J gene TRBJ2-3; 9 nucleotides match TRBD1. Sequenced sample: blood. The receptor was derived from a young man in good health. CDR3: CASSPRDRELDTQYF. The CDR3 DNA is TGTGCCAGCTCACCACGGGACAGGGAATTGGATACGCAGTATTTT.